A selection of T cell receptor beta chains follows, all from one sample in a study of monozygotic twins with cystic fibrosis. TCRdb's table, derived via immunoSEQ multiplex PCR, lists solely in-frame clones and lacks some. The sample shows around 20,000 clones, approximately 87% of them seen only once. Sample: blood. These receptors were taken from a woman in her twenties or thirties with cystic fibrosis. The CDR3 runs from the conserved cysteine through the conserved F or W. The D gene is left open where the match is weak. Where a row states a size, it is once, few, many or the class of an expanded clone; other rows omit it.

CDR3 DNA: TGTGCCAGCAGGGAGGCAGAGACATCGGTAAATTCACCCCTCCACTTT
CDR3 protein: CASREAETSVNSPLHF
clone size: .
D gene: .
J gene: TRBJ1-6
V gene: TRBV25-1

CDR3 DNA: TGTGCCAGCAGCTTAGACACCCCCAGCGGGGACTCCTACGAGCAGTACTTC
CDR3 protein: CASSLDTPSGDSYEQYF
clone size: once
D gene: TRBD2
J gene: TRBJ2-7
V gene: TRBV13

CDR3 DNA: TGTGCCAGCAGCTTGGGCTCTGGAAACACCATATATTTT
CDR3 protein: CASSLGSGNTIYF
clone size: once
D gene: .
J gene: TRBJ1-3
V gene: TRBV5-4

CDR3 DNA: TGCGCCAGCAGCCAAGCCACTTCCTTGGACATCTCCTACGAGCAGTACTTC
CDR3 protein: CASSQATSLDISYEQYF
clone size: .
D gene: .
J gene: TRBJ2-7
V gene: TRBV4-1

CDR3 DNA: TGTGCCAGCAGCCAGACACCGAACACCATATATTTT
CDR3 protein: CASSQTPNTIYF
clone size: .
D gene: .
J gene: TRBJ1-3
V gene: TRBV14

CDR3 DNA: TGTGCCAGCAGTGAAAGGGTTTGGTCCTACGAGCAGTACTTC
CDR3 protein: CASSERVWSYEQYF
clone size: .
D gene: .
J gene: TRBJ2-7
V gene: TRBV6-1

CDR3 DNA: TGTGCCAGCTACTGGGCGAACACTGAAGCTTTCTTT
CDR3 protein: CASYWANTEAFF
clone size: .
D gene: .
J gene: TRBJ1-1
V gene: TRBV6-1

CDR3 DNA: TGTGCCAGCAGTGGGGACACACCTCCGCAGTTCTTC
CDR3 protein: CASSGDTPPQFF
clone size: .
D gene: .
J gene: TRBJ2-1
V gene: TRBV6-5

CDR3 DNA: TGTGCCATCAGTGCCCAGGGCATGAACACTGAAGCTTTCTTT
CDR3 protein: CAISAQGMNTEAFF
clone size: .
D gene: .
J gene: TRBJ1-1
V gene: TRBV10-3

CDR3 DNA: TGTGCCAGCAGCTTAGCCCGTCGCCCTCGCAACTATGGCTACACCTTC
CDR3 protein: CASSLARRPRNYGYTF
clone size: .
D gene: .
J gene: TRBJ1-2
V gene: TRBV7-8

CDR3 DNA: TGTGCCAGCAGTTTATCGGGAGGGTATAGCAATCAGCCCCAGCATTTT
CDR3 protein: CASSLSGGYSNQPQHF
clone size: .
D gene: .
J gene: TRBJ1-5
V gene: TRBV27

CDR3 DNA: TGTGCCAGCAGCGTAGGACAGGGTGCCCTCTACGAGCAGTACTTC
CDR3 protein: CASSVGQGALYEQYF
clone size: .
D gene: TRBD1
J gene: TRBJ2-7
V gene: TRBV9

CDR3 DNA: TGTGCCAGCAGCGCAGAGGGACAGGCGCCCCGGGTGGGTAAACTGTTTTTT
CDR3 protein: CASSAEGQAPRVGKLFF
clone size: .
D gene: TRBD1
J gene: TRBJ1-4
V gene: TRBV9

CDR3 DNA: TGTGCCAGCAGTTTTTGGACGGAGGGGACTGAAGCTTTCTTT
CDR3 protein: CASSFWTEGTEAFF
clone size: once
D gene: .
J gene: TRBJ1-1
V gene: TRBV7-2

CDR3 DNA: TGCGCCAGCAGCTTTGACCAGGGCGGCCCCTACGAGCAGTACTTC
CDR3 protein: CASSFDQGGPYEQYF
clone size: .
D gene: .
J gene: TRBJ2-7
V gene: TRBV5-1

CDR3 DNA: TGTGCCAGCAGTCACGGGGGAGCTCTCCAAGAGACCCAGTACTTC
CDR3 protein: CASSHGGALQETQYF
clone size: .
D gene: .
J gene: TRBJ2-5
V gene: TRBV6-5

CDR3 DNA: TGTGCCAGCAGCCGCACGGGAGGGGGCAGAGAGACCCAGTACTTC
CDR3 protein: CASSRTGGGRETQYF
clone size: .
D gene: .
J gene: TRBJ2-5
V gene: TRBV11-2

CDR3 DNA: TGTGCCAGCAGCTTAGACGGGCCGTTATTTAATGAAAAACTGTTTTTT
CDR3 protein: CASSLDGPLFNEKLFF
clone size: once
D gene: .
J gene: TRBJ1-4
V gene: TRBV7-2

CDR3 DNA: TGTGCCAGCAGTGAAGGGGGGCAGCCCTACGAGCAGTACTTC
CDR3 protein: CASSEGGQPYEQYF
clone size: once
D gene: .
J gene: TRBJ2-7
V gene: TRBV6-1

CDR3 DNA: TGTGCCAGCAGCTTTCCGGGACGCTATGAGCAGTTCTTC
CDR3 protein: CASSFPGRYEQFF
clone size: .
D gene: .
J gene: TRBJ2-1
V gene: TRBV6-6

CDR3 DNA: TGTGCCAGCAGCGTGCCGGGACTAGGGGAGACCCAGTACTTC
CDR3 protein: CASSVPGLGETQYF
clone size: .
D gene: TRBD2
J gene: TRBJ2-5
V gene: TRBV9

CDR3 DNA: TGTGCCAGCAGCGCCTCTAGCGGGGGGCATTACACCGGGGAGCTGTTTTTT
CDR3 protein: CASSASSGGHYTGELFF
clone size: .
D gene: TRBD2
J gene: TRBJ2-2
V gene: TRBV9

CDR3 DNA: TGTGCCAGTAGTTCCCCGAAAGCGGGGGTAGCGTTAAATGAGCAGTTCTTC
CDR3 protein: CASSSPKAGVALNEQFF
clone size: .
D gene: TRBD2
J gene: TRBJ2-1
V gene: TRBV19

CDR3 DNA: TGTGCCAGTAGTATGGCTGGGCCGGGCTCTGGGGCCAACGTCCTGACTTTC
CDR3 protein: CASSMAGPGSGANVLTF
clone size: .
D gene: .
J gene: TRBJ2-6
V gene: TRBV19

CDR3 DNA: TGTGCCAGCAGCTTGGGAGTTTCAGATACGCAGTATTTT
CDR3 protein: CASSLGVSDTQYF
clone size: .
D gene: .
J gene: TRBJ2-3
V gene: TRBV5-4

CDR3 DNA: TGCGCCAGCAGGGATCTAGCGGGGGGACCAACCGGGGAGCTGTTTTTT
CDR3 protein: CASRDLAGGPTGELFF
clone size: .
D gene: TRBD2
J gene: TRBJ2-2
V gene: TRBV5-1

CDR3 DNA: TGTGCCAGCAGTGAAGCCGGGGTGGGTTACAATGAGCAGTTCTTC
CDR3 protein: CASSEAGVGYNEQFF
clone size: .
D gene: .
J gene: TRBJ2-1
V gene: TRBV6-1

CDR3 DNA: TGTGCCAGCAGCTTAGTGTCAGAGGGCCATTCACCCCTCCACTTT
CDR3 protein: CASSLVSEGHSPLHF
clone size: .
D gene: .
J gene: TRBJ1-6
V gene: TRBV7-2

CDR3 DNA: TGTGCCAGCAGTTCCTCCGGGACTTTCGGCCATTCACCCCTCCACTTT
CDR3 protein: CASSSSGTFGHSPLHF
clone size: .
D gene: .
J gene: TRBJ1-6
V gene: TRBV27

CDR3 DNA: TGCGCCAGCAGCCCCGCCACGACAGGGGATACAGATACGCAGTATTTT
CDR3 protein: CASSPATTGDTDTQYF
clone size: .
D gene: TRBD1
J gene: TRBJ2-3
V gene: TRBV4-3

CDR3 DNA: TGTGCCAGCAGCCCCGGGACAGACACAGATACGCAGTATTTT
CDR3 protein: CASSPGTDTDTQYF
clone size: .
D gene: TRBD1
J gene: TRBJ2-3
V gene: TRBV7-9

CDR3 DNA: TGTGCCAGCAGTGAAGGGTCCACTAGCACAGATACGCAGTATTTT
CDR3 protein: CASSEGSTSTDTQYF
clone size: .
D gene: .
J gene: TRBJ2-3
V gene: TRBV2

CDR3 DNA: TGTGCCAGCAGCGATTCTGGACGGACTTATAATTCACCCCTCCACTTT
CDR3 protein: CASSDSGRTYNSPLHF
clone size: once
D gene: .
J gene: TRBJ1-6
V gene: TRBV5-6

CDR3 DNA: TGTGCCAGTAGTATAGATCCAGGGGGATCACCCCTCCACTTT
CDR3 protein: CASSIDPGGSPLHF
clone size: few
D gene: TRBD1
J gene: TRBJ1-6
V gene: TRBV19

CDR3 DNA: TGTGCCACCAGCGCGACCGGGACTAGCGGGGGGTCCTCCTACGAGCAGTACTTC
CDR3 protein: CATSATGTSGGSSYEQYF
clone size: .
D gene: TRBD2
J gene: TRBJ2-7
V gene: TRBV15

CDR3 DNA: TGTGCCTGGATCCCTTTAACAGGCCGGGGCACTGAAGCTTTCTTT
CDR3 protein: CAWIPLTGRGTEAFF
clone size: .
D gene: .
J gene: TRBJ1-1
V gene: TRBV30

CDR3 DNA: TGCGCCAGCAGCTCAGATAGACTAGCCGATGAGCAGTTCTTC
CDR3 protein: CASSSDRLADEQFF
clone size: .
D gene: TRBD2
J gene: TRBJ2-1
V gene: TRBV5-1

CDR3 DNA: TGTGCCAGCAGCCCCCGGGGGAGGGATTCACCCCTCCACTTT
CDR3 protein: CASSPRGRDSPLHF
clone size: .
D gene: .
J gene: TRBJ1-6
V gene: TRBV7-2

CDR3 DNA: TGTGCCAGCAGTGAATACTATGGCTACACCTTC
CDR3 protein: CASSEYYGYTF
clone size: few
D gene: .
J gene: TRBJ1-2
V gene: TRBV25-1

CDR3 DNA: TGTGCCAGCAGCCCCTTTCGGACAGGGCGGGTCACCGGGGAGCTGTTTTTT
CDR3 protein: CASSPFRTGRVTGELFF
clone size: .
D gene: TRBD1
J gene: TRBJ2-2
V gene: TRBV5-8

CDR3 DNA: TGTGCCAGCAGCGCGCGGGACAGGGGGGCTGAAGCTTTCTTT
CDR3 protein: CASSARDRGAEAFF
clone size: once
D gene: TRBD1
J gene: TRBJ1-1
V gene: TRBV9

CDR3 DNA: TGCAGCGTTTGGGGGTCCAATGAGCAGTTCTTC
CDR3 protein: CSVWGSNEQFF
clone size: .
D gene: .
J gene: TRBJ2-1
V gene: TRBV29-1

CDR3 DNA: TGTGCCAGCAGCCTAAGGCGGGACGATTACAATGAGCAGTTCTTC
CDR3 protein: CASSLRRDDYNEQFF
clone size: once
D gene: .
J gene: TRBJ2-1
V gene: TRBV4-2

CDR3 DNA: TGTGCCAGCAGCTTAGACGGACTTTTTAACACTGAAGCTTTCTTT
CDR3 protein: CASSLDGLFNTEAFF
clone size: .
D gene: .
J gene: TRBJ1-1
V gene: TRBV11-2

CDR3 DNA: TGCGCCAGCACCCATGTGGGACAGGGGGCGAAGGCTTTCTTT
CDR3 protein: CASTHVGQGAKAFF
clone size: few
D gene: TRBD1
J gene: TRBJ1-1
V gene: TRBV4-1

CDR3 DNA: TGTGCCAGCAGCGTAGGGGGACAGGCCAATTCACCCCTCCACTTT
CDR3 protein: CASSVGGQANSPLHF
clone size: .
D gene: TRBD1
J gene: TRBJ1-6
V gene: TRBV9

CDR3 DNA: TGTGCCAGCAGCCTAAGGACAGGGCGGGGCTGGGGCGGCTACACCTTC
CDR3 protein: CASSLRTGRGWGGYTF
clone size: .
D gene: TRBD1
J gene: TRBJ1-2
V gene: TRBV5-4

CDR3 DNA: TGTGCCATCAGTGAGTCGCGGGACAGGGGAAAAGAGACCCAGTACTTC
CDR3 protein: CAISESRDRGKETQYF
clone size: .
D gene: TRBD1
J gene: TRBJ2-5
V gene: TRBV10-3